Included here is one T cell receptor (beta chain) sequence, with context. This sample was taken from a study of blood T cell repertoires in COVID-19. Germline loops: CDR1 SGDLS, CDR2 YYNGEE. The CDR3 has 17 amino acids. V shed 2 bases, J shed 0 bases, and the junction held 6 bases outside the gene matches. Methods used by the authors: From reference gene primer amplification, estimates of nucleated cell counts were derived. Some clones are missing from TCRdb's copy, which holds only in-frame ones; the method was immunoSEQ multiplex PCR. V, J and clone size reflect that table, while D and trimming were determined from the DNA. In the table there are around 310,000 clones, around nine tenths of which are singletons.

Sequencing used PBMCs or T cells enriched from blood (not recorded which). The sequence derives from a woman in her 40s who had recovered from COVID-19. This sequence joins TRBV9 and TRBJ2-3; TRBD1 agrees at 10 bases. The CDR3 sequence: CASSVSRDRGSTDTQYF. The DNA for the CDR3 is TGTGCCAGCAGCGTTAGCCGGGACAGGGGAAGCACAGATACGCAGTATTTT.